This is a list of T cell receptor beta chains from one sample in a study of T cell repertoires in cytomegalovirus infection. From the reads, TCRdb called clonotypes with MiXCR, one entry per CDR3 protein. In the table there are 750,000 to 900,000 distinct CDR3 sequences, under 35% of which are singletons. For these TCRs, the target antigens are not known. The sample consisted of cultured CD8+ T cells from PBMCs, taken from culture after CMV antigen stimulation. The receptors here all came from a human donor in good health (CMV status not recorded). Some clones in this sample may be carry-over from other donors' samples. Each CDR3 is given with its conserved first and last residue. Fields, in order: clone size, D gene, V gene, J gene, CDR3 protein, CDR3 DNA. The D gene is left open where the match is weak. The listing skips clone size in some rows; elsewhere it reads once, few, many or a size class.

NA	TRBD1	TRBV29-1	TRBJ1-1	CSADPTGAMNTEAFF	TGCAGCGCCGATCCGACAGGGGCGATGAACACTGAAGCTTTCTTT
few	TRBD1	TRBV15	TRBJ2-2	CATSTNRGVDTGELFF	TGTGCCACCAGCACCAACAGGGGTGTGGACACCGGGGAGCTGTTTTTT
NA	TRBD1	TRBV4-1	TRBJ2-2	CASSLKTPGQGIGELFF	TGCGCCAGCAGCCTAAAGACACCGGGACAGGGGATCGGGGAGCTGTTTTTT
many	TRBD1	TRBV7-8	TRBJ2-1	CASSSTGAYNEQFF	TGTGCCAGCAGCTCGACAGGGGCCTACAATGAGCAGTTCTTC
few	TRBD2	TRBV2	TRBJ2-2	CAGGGKPTGELFF	TGTGCCGGGGGGGGGAAACCCACCGGGGAGCTGTTTTTT
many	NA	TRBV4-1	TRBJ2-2	CASSQARNTGELFF	TGCGCCAGCAGCCAAGCCAGGAACACCGGGGAGCTGTTTTTT
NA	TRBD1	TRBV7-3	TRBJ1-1	CASSLRGSGQGEPLEAFF	TGTGCCAGCAGCTTAAGGGGGTCGGGACAGGGGGAGCCTCTTGAAGCTTTCTTT
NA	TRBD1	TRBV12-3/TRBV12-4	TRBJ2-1	CASSFIRTGAVSSYNEQFF	TGTGCCAGCAGTTTTATAAGGACAGGGGCGGTGAGCTCCTACAATGAGCAGTTCTTC
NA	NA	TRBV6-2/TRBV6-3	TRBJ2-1	CASSNLGGLYNEQFF	TGTGCCAGCAGTAACCTCGGGGGACTCTACAATGAGCAGTTCTTC
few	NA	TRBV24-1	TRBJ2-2	CATSDYRSTGELFF	TGTGCCACCAGTGATTATCGGTCCACCGGGGAGCTGTTTTTT
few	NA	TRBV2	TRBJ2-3	CASLEDRDTQYF	TGTGCCAGCCTCGAAGACAGGGATACGCAGTATTTT
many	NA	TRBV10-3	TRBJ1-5	CAISDWGSNQPQHF	TGTGCCATCAGTGATTGGGGTAGCAATCAGCCCCAGCATTTT
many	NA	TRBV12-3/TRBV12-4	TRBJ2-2	CASSPAMFAAGELFF	TGTGCCAGCAGTCCCGCGATGTTTGCCGCCGGGGAGCTGTTTTTT
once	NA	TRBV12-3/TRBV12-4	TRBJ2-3	CASSDRDFTDTQYF	TGTGCCAGCAGTGACCGGGACTTCACAGATACGCAGTATTTT
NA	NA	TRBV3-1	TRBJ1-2	CASSQGTVNYGYTF	TGTGCCAGCAGCCAAGGGACAGTTAACTATGGCTACACCTTC
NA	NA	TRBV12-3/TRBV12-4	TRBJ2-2	CASSSTVSRLWANTGELFF	TGTGCCAGCAGTTCCACAGTTTCAAGGCTCTGGGCGAACACCGGGGAGCTGTTTTTT
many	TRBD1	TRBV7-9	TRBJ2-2	CASSSTGGAKSSGELFF	TGTGCCAGCAGCTCTACAGGGGGCGCGAAATCGTCCGGGGAGCTGTTTTTT
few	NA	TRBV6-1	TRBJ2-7	CASSEAWGRYEQYF	TGTGCCAGCAGTGAAGCATGGGGTCGGTACGAGCAGTACTTC
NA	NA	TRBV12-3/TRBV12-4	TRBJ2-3	CASRKTNTQYF	TGTGCCAGCAGAAAGACGAATACGCAGTATTTT
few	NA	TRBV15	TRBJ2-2	CATTASGELFF	TGTGCCACCACCGCGTCCGGGGAGCTGTTTTTT
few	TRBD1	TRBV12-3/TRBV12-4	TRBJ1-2	CASSPTLAGGNYGYTF	TGTGCCAGCAGTCCCACCCTAGCAGGGGGAAACTATGGCTACACCTTC
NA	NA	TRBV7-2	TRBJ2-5	CASSLTRAVQETQYF	TGTGCCAGCAGCTTAACCAGAGCAGTCCAAGAGACCCAGTACTTC
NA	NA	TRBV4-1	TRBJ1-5	CASSQDDLSNQPQHF	TGCGCCAGCAGCCAAGATGACCTTAGCAATCAGCCCCAGCATTTT
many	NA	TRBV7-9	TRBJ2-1	CATVGGPSYNEQFF	TGTGCCACCGTTGGGGGTCCCTCTTACAATGAGCAGTTCTTC
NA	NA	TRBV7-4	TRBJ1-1	CASSLSWGRGGETEAFF	TGCGCCAGCAGCTTATCGTGGGGCCGGGGGGGGGAGACTGAAGCTTTCTTT